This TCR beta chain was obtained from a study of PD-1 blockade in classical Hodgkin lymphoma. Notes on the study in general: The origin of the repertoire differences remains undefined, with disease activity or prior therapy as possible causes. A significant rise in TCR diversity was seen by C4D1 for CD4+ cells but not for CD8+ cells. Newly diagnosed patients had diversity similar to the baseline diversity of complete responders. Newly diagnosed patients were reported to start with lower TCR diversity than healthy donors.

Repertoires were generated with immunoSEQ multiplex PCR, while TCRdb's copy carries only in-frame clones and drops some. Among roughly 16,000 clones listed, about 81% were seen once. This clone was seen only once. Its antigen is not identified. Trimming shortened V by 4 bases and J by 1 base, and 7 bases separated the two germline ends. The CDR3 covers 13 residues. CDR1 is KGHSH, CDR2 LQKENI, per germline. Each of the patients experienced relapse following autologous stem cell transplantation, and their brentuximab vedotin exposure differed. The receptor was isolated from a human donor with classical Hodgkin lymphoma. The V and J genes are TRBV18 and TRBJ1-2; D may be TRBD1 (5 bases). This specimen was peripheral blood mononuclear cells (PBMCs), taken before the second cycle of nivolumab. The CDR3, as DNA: TGTGCCAGCTCACAAGACAGTAACTATGGCTACACCTTC. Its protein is CASSQDSNYGYTF.